Presented here are 27 T cell receptor beta chains from one specimen sequenced in a study of shared clonotypes between healthy human individuals. This table comes from immunoSEQ multiplex PCR, and its TCRdb copy is limited to in-frame clones, with some not included. The data contain roughly 2.6 million clones, 85% to 95% of them seen just once; the ten biggest clones take up more than 0.12%. Sequencing was carried out using naive CD4+ T cells sorted from blood. Noted subset: CD45RA+ positively selected. The receptors were gathered from a man aged 18 to 30 in good health.

CDR3 sequence reads: CASSLGSLATVQYF. The CDR3 DNA is TGTGCCAGCAGTTTAGGGTCACTAGCAACAGTTCAGTACTTC. The chain uses TRBV27 and TRBJ2-4, with TRBD2 as a possible D gene (6 bases). V lost 2 bases and J 11 bases, leaving 16 bases between the germline ends. CDR3 length: 14 residues. The germline V gene has CDR1 MNHEY and CDR2 SMNVEV (reference sequence).

This clone was seen only once. The rearrangement uses TRBV2 and TRBJ2-4; D is ambiguous. The CDR3 totals 14 residues. V gave up 6 bases and J gave up 1 base, with 10 bases separating them. Germline V gene lookup returns CDR1 SNHLY and CDR2 FYNNEI. The CDR3 region has the DNA TGTGCCAGCAGGGCAGTGCTGGCCAAAAACATTCAGTACTTC. Translation: CASRAVLAKNIQYF.

The rearrangement links TRBV5-1 to TRBJ1-3, with D tentatively TRBD1 (6 bases). CDR1 is SGHRS, CDR2 YFSETQ, per germline. The CDR3 has 13 amino acids. Trimming cost V 5 bases and J 3 bases, with 9 bases left between them. DNA for the CDR3: TGCGCCAGCAGAACAGGGAGTGGAAACACCATATATTTT. It translates to CASRTGSGNTIYF.

Only a few counts were recorded for this clone. Other DNA sequences in the sample encode the same CDR3. The V and J genes are TRBV5-1 and TRBJ1-1, with 12 bases fitting TRBD1. V was clipped by 0 bases and J by 0 bases; unmatched bases: 3. The CDR3 consists of 17 residues. Germline values: CDR1 SGHRS, CDR2 YFSETQ. CDR3 region: CASSLGGTGGMNTEAFF. As DNA, the CDR3 is TGCGCCAGCAGCTTGGGAGGGACAGGGGGCATGAACACTGAAGCTTTCTTT.

This chain uses TRBV6-1 with TRBJ2-3; D is perhaps TRBD2 (5 bases). The CDR3 is 12 amino acids. The germline V and J ends were trimmed by 10 bases and 3 bases, with 11 bases remaining between them. Germline CDR1 MNHNS, CDR2 SASEGT. As DNA, the CDR3 is TGTGCCACCCAGCGGACTACAGATACGCAGTATTTT. This codes for CATQRTTDTQYF.

This chain joins TRBV6-1 and TRBJ2-7; no reliable D call. The CDR3 has 13 residues. Looked up from germline, CDR1 is MNHNS and CDR2 is SASEGT. Trimming cost V 4 bases and J 2 bases, with 9 bases left between them. CDR3 DNA sequence: TGTGCCAGCAGTGCCCCTTTTACCTACGAGCAGTACTTC. The encoded protein is CASSAPFTYEQYF.

The V gene is TRBV7-9, the J gene TRBJ1-6; 7 bases agree with TRBD1. Germline lookup yields CDR1 SEHNR and CDR2 FQNEAQ (reference sequence). Unmatched junction bases numbered 3, after V lost 3 bases and J lost 4 bases. This CDR3 contains 15 residues. CDR3 loop: CASSFRDRYNSPLHF. The CDR3 region has the DNA TGTGCCAGCAGCTTCCGGGACAGATATAATTCACCCCTCCACTTT.

The V gene is TRBV7-3, the J gene TRBJ2-1, with 8 nucleotides matching TRBD2. The CDR3 is made up of 14 amino acids. The ends lost 5 bases at V and 4 bases at J; junction bases unmatched: 4. The V gene's germline CDR1 is SGHTA and CDR2 FQGTGA. The CDR3 region has the DNA TGTGCCAGCAGCCGCGGGGGGAAATACAATGAGCAGTTCTTC. Translating gives CASSRGGKYNEQFF.

The sample holds a few counts of this clone. The chain carries TRBV6-5 and TRBJ1-4; D is possibly TRBD1 (6 bases). The ends were cut back, 2 bases at V and 6 bases at J, with 7 bases in the middle. Germline V gene data show CDR1 as MNHEY and CDR2 as SVGAGI. CDR3 length: 13 residues. The CDR3 DNA sequence: TGTGCCAGCAGTTACGGGACACATGAAAAACTGTTTTTT. Translating gives CASSYGTHEKLFF.

V usage is TRBV10-3 and J usage is TRBJ1-1; weak D call: TRBD1 (6 bases). Germline values: CDR1 ENHRY, CDR2 SYGVKD. CDR3 size: 12 residues. With 10 bases removed from V and 0 bases from J, the gap between germline ends came to 9 bases. CDR3 nucleotide sequence: TGTGCCACTGGGACACTGAACACTGAAGCTTTCTTT. Protein product: CATGTLNTEAFF.

A few counts support this clone. The chain combines TRBV6-1 with TRBJ1-1; D gene unclear. The CDR3 totals 17 residues. V was pared by 4 bases and J by 4 bases, with 22 bases between. Per the germline V gene, CDR1 is MNHNS and CDR2 is SASEGT. Here the CDR3 reads CASSADRTTRLVTEAFF. CDR3 coding DNA: TGTGCCAGCAGTGCCGACCGGACCACTCGTTTGGTCACTGAAGCTTTCTTT.

The genes are TRBV5-4 and TRBJ2-2; D ambiguous. This CDR3 region has 15 residues. Germline assignment: CDR1 SGHNT and CDR2 YYREEE (reference sequence). Trimming pared 0 bases from V and 3 bases from J, leaving 9 bases between. The CDR3 DNA reads TGTGCCAGCAGCTTGGGTCAGTTAGACACCGGGGAGCTGTTTTTT. Translation: CASSLGQLDTGELFF. Drawing the rest from reference TRBV5-4 and TRBJ2-2, the complete variable domain is ETGVTQSPTHLIKTRGQQVTLRCSSQSGHNTVSWYQQALGQGPQFIFQYYREEENGRGNFPPRFSGLQFPNYSSELNVNALELDDSALYLCASSLGQLDTGELFFGEGSRLTVL.

CDR3 coding DNA: TGTGCCAGCAGCTTACTCAGCGCGGGAAACACTGAAGCTTTCTTT. Its protein is CASSLLSAGNTEAFF. The rearrangement uses TRBV11-2 and TRBJ1-1; D is uncertain. The CDR3 covers 15 residues. V gave up 2 bases and J gave up 2 bases, with 12 bases separating them. Germline values: CDR1 SGHAT, CDR2 FQNNGV. The variable domain in full, completed from reference TRBV11-2 and TRBJ1-1, reads EAGVAQSPRYKIIEKRQSVAFWCNPISGHATLYWYQQILGQGPKLLIQFQNNGVVDDSQLPKDRFSAERLKGVDSTLKIQPAKLEDSAVYLCASSLLSAGNTEAFFGQGTRLTVV.

In DNA, the CDR3 is TGTGCCTGGAGTGTGACCCATGAGCAGTTCTTC. Translating gives CAWSVTHEQFF. The chain links TRBV30 to TRBJ2-1; D ambiguous. V was pared by 0 bases and J by 8 bases, with 5 bases between. Germline lookup yields CDR1 GTSNPN and CDR2 SVGIG (reference sequence). The CDR3 extends over 11 amino acids.

This CDR3 reads CASSFSGTSIYYGYTF. In DNA form, the CDR3 reads TGCGCCAGCAGCTTCTCCGGGACATCAATATACTATGGCTACACCTTC. The V gene is TRBV5-1, the J gene TRBJ1-2; D is perhaps TRBD1 (6 bases). The V gene's germline CDR1 is SGHRS and CDR2 YFSETQ. This CDR3 has 16 amino acids. V dropped 2 bases and J dropped 3 bases, with 17 bases sitting between them.

About this clone itself: The sample holds other DNA sequences that translate to the same CDR3. The chain joins TRBV2 to TRBJ2-2; D tentatively reads TRBD1 or TRBD2 (5 bases each). CDR1 and CDR2 (germline): SNHLY, FYNNEI. V shed 8 bases and J shed 5 bases, with 9 bases lying between them. The CDR3 has 12 residues. The CDR3 bases are TGTGCCAGCTCGAGGGGTACCGGGGAGCTGTTTTTT. Protein: CASSRGTGELFF.

This clone has just a few counts. The CDR3 spells CASSLTDSIGYTF. The CDR3, as DNA: TGTGCCAGCAGCTTAACGGACTCTATTGGCTACACCTTC. This sequence joins TRBV7-8 and TRBJ1-2; D is undetermined. CDR3 length: 13 residues. V was cut by 2 bases and J by 7 bases, with 11 bases left in between. Germline values: CDR1 SGHVS, CDR2 FQNEAQ.

The chain carries TRBV10-3 and TRBJ2-2; D gene unclear. The CDR3 totals 15 residues. Trimming removed 6 bases from V and 2 bases from J, with 13 bases in between. The V gene's germline CDR1 is ENHRY and CDR2 SYGVKD. DNA for the CDR3: TGTGCCATCAGGCACCCACTGGGAAACACCGGGGAGCTGTTTTTT. It translates to CAIRHPLGNTGELFF.

The rearrangement joins TRBV6-6 to TRBJ2-7; 12 nucleotides match TRBD1. The ends lost 6 bases at V and 6 bases at J; junction bases unmatched: 12. The germline V gene has CDR1 MNHNY and CDR2 SVGAGI (reference sequence). The CDR3 is 16 residues long. CDR3: CASRVPPGQGAGEQYF. The CDR3 region has the DNA TGTGCCAGCAGGGTACCGCCGGGACAGGGGGCCGGCGAGCAGTACTTC.

J is TRBJ2-6 and V is TRBV18; D may be TRBD1 or TRBD2 (5 bases each). V lost 10 bases to trimming and J lost 0 bases, with 13 bases between them. The CDR3 runs to 15 residues. Germline CDR1 reads KGHSH; CDR2 reads LQKENI. The CDR3 DNA reads as TGTGCCACCTCCCAGGGACCCTCTGGGGCCAACGTCCTGACTTTC. Translating gives CATSQGPSGANVLTF.

This chain connects TRBV10-3 to TRBJ2-1; D call uncertain. The CDR3 has 14 amino acids. Looked up from germline, CDR1 is ENHRY and CDR2 is SYGVKD. Trimming removed 8 bases from V and 0 bases from J, with 11 bases in between. As DNA, the CDR3 is TGTGCCATCTCCCTGTCAACCTCCTACAATGAGCAGTTCTTC. It translates to CAISLSTSYNEQFF.

The chain employs TRBV5-6 and TRBJ1-6; TRBD1 matches 11 bases. From germline, CDR1 is SGHDT and CDR2 YYEEEE. This CDR3 spans 14 amino acids. Trimming took 4 bases from V and 9 from J; bases not matched to a gene: 3. The CDR3 reads CASSPGQGGSPLHF. The CDR3 DNA follows: TGTGCCAGCAGCCCGGGACAGGGGGGTTCACCCCTCCACTTT. The complete variable domain, with remaining parts taken from reference TRBV5-6 and TRBJ1-6, reads DAGVTQSPTHLIKTRGQQVTLRCSPKSGHDTVSWYQQALGQGPQFIFQYYEEEERQRGNFPDRFSGHQFPNYSSELNVNALLLGDSALYLCASSPGQGGSPLHFGNGTRLTVT.

The gene calls are TRBV11-1 and TRBJ2-3, with D possibly TRBD1 on 6 matching bases. Germline V gene sequence: CDR1 SGHAT, CDR2 FQDESV (reference sequence). Trimming shortened V by 5 bases and J by 2 bases, and 17 bases separated the two germline ends. The CDR3 is 16 residues long. CDR3 amino acids: CASSPDRSLITDTQYF. The CDR3 bases are TGTGCCAGCAGCCCCGACAGGAGCTTAATCACAGATACGCAGTATTTT.

The genes are TRBV28 and TRBJ2-5; 8 positions match TRBD1. The germline CDR1 and CDR2 sequences are MDHEN and SYDVKM. The CDR3 has 17 residues. V lost 7 bases and J lost 5; bases outside the gene matches: 18. CDR3 nucleotides: TGTGCCAGCACGCCACCCCCTCGGACAGGGAGCCGGGAGACCCAGTACTTC. Its protein product is CASTPPPRTGSRETQYF.

This clone was seen only once. The chain carries TRBV5-1 and TRBJ1-2; 10 bases fit TRBD1. Germline CDR1 is SGHRS and CDR2 is YFSETQ. The CDR3 covers 14 residues. V was pared by 5 bases and J by 3 bases, with 4 bases of the junction left unmatched. CDR3 region: CASRSGTGDYGYTF. The CDR3 region has the DNA TGCGCCAGCAGATCAGGGACAGGGGACTATGGCTACACCTTC.

The chain couples TRBV6-6 to TRBJ1-5; 8 bases match TRBD1. The CDR3 has 16 residues. Germline V gene data show CDR1 as MNHNY and CDR2 as SVGAGI (reference sequence). V trimming: 2 bases; J trimming: 4 bases; junction bases outside the gene matches: 7. For the CDR3, the DNA is TGTGCCAGCAGTTACGGGTTGGGACAGGATAATCAGCCCCAGCATTTT. It is translated as CASSYGLGQDNQPQHF.

The V and J genes are TRBV19 and TRBJ2-2, with TRBD1 identical over 8 bases. The CDR3 contains 16 residues. V lost 5 bases and J lost 5; bases outside the gene matches: 10. Germline V gene data show CDR1 as LNHDA and CDR2 as SQIVND (reference sequence). The CDR3 DNA reads as TGTGCCAGTAGTTCAATGACAGGGGTTAAGACCGGGGAGCTGTTTTTT. Protein sequence: CASSSMTGVKTGELFF.